The present entry profiles one TCR beta chain with its context. This specimen comes from a study of T cell repertoires in ileal Crohn's disease. Study in general: Every patient was operated on for stricturing (approximately 60%) or penetrating (39%) complications.

The time point is: neoterminal ileum biopsy at postoperative endoscopy, about 6 months after surgery. Adults with ileal or ileocolonic Crohn's disease and an indication for resection were eligible. Germline CDR1 DFQATT, CDR2 SNEGSKA (reference sequence). This CDR3 spans 11 amino acids. Trimming shortened V by 6 bases and J by 12 bases, and 15 bases separated the two germline ends. Data came from immunoSEQ multiplex PCR; TCRdb stores just in-frame clones and leaves some out. This sample has approximately 6,500 clones, with over 60% found just once. The clonotype originates from an adult with Crohn's disease. The genes are TRBV20-1 and TRBJ2-1, with D tentatively TRBD1 (5 bases). The sample was ileal tissue. CDR3 sequence: CSAREGAVQFF. The CDR3 region has the DNA TGCAGTGCAAGGGAAGGGGCTGTGCAGTTCTTC.